This T cell receptor beta chain was found in a study of vaccination and CD4 T cells after COVID-19. The wider study: The post-COVID samples were taken a median roughly 94 days after diagnosis, anywhere from 35 to 161.

On this clonotype: As yet, its antigen is unknown.

Treatment specified: approximately 9-day PBMC culture with coronavirus spike peptide pools or control peptides (ViraFEST assay). Once peptide pools had expanded antigen-specific T cells, ViraFEST sequenced TCRs. Positive PCR tests came between March and December 2020, ahead of the US Alpha, Beta and Delta variants. Sequencing of cultured CD4+ T cell DNA used the Oncomine TCR Beta short-read assay. TCRdb passed the PCR reads through MiXCR, listing each CDR3 protein once. The sample carries about 12,000 distinct CDR3 sequences, about 41% recorded once. The clonotype was recovered from a human donor with COVID-19. Sequenced material: cultured CD4+ T cells from blood, taken after SARS-CoV-2 vaccination.

CDR3 loop: CASSIGLRDREETQYF. DNA for the CDR3: TGTGCCAGTAGTATAGGGCTCCGGGACAGGGAAGAGACCCAGTACTTC. V and J are TRBV19 and TRBJ2-5, with 9 bases matching TRBD1. Germline trimming cut 1 base from V and 3 bases from J; bases unmatched to any gene: 6. CDR1 LNHDA and CDR2 SQIVND come from the germline V gene (reference sequence). This CDR3 has 16 amino acids.